Each of the 20 T cell receptor beta chains below was sequenced from the same sample in a study of breast tumors, draining lymph nodes, adjacent tissues. Using its own MiXCR run on the multiplex PCR reads, TCRdb lists one record per CDR3 protein. The table includes 30,000 to 35,000 distinct CDR3 sequences, about 63% detected once. The sample comprised breast tumor tissue. These receptors were collected from a female donor with breast cancer. Some clones in this sample may be carry-over from other donors' samples.

The chain employs TRBV6-6 and TRBJ1-2; tentative D call: TRBD1 (6 bases). The CDR3 runs 17 residues. Germline V gene lookup returns CDR1 MNHNY and CDR2 SVGAGI (reference sequence). Trimming removed 5 bases at V and 1 base at J, with 20 bases between. The DNA of the CDR3 is TGTGCCAGCAGTCTACCTGACCTTGGACAGAATAACTATGGCTACACCTTC. Protein: CASSLPDLGQNNYGYTF.

Notes on this clonotype: This may be a read error: a much more frequent sequence differs by one nucleotide. The CDR3 region is CASSRDPAGPGQGTEAFF. The CDR3 coding sequence is TGCGCCAGCAGCCGAGACCCCGCGGGTCCGGGACAGGGGACTGAAGCTTTCTTT. The genes are TRBV4-3 and TRBJ1-1; 10 bases map to TRBD1. CDR1 is LGHNA, CDR2 YSLEER, per germline. The CDR3 consists of 18 residues. V shed 4 bases, J shed 5 bases, and the junction held 16 bases outside the gene matches.

This chain uses TRBV3-1 with TRBJ2-5; TRBD2 agrees at 14 bases. The CDR3 is 16 residues long. The V gene end was trimmed by 1 base and the J gene end by 5 bases; junction bases not matched to a gene: 3. The V gene's germline CDR1 is LGHDT and CDR2 YNNKEL (reference sequence). CDR3 protein: CASSQGLAGGRETQYF. Written as DNA, the CDR3 is TGTGCCAGCAGCCAAGGACTAGCGGGGGGGCGGGAGACCCAGTACTTC.

In this sample, this clonotype turned up once. The CDR3 spells CASSLTEQETQYF. CDR3 coding DNA: TGTGCCAGCAGCCTGACAGAACAAGAGACCCAGTACTTC. The chain couples TRBV12-3 or TRBV12-4 to TRBJ2-5; D possibly corresponds to TRBD1 (5 bases). CDR3 length: 13 residues. Trimming shortened V by 6 bases and J by 2 bases, and 10 bases separated the two germline ends.

The gene calls are TRBV24-1 and TRBJ2-1; TRBD1 matches 8 bases. This CDR3 contains 16 residues. Trimming took 2 bases from V and 5 from J; bases not matched to a gene: 7. Per the germline V gene, CDR1 is KGHDR and CDR2 is SFDVKD. CDR3 sequence: CATSDSWTGKDNEQFF. Here the CDR3 DNA reads TGTGCCACCAGTGATTCGTGGACAGGGAAAGACAATGAGCAGTTCTTC.

The chain joins TRBV5-1 to TRBJ1-6; D is perhaps TRBD1 (5 bases). The CDR3 covers 15 residues. CDR1 and CDR2 (germline): SGHRS, YFSETQ. V lost 0 bases and J lost 10, with 14 bases in between. The CDR3 loop reads CASSLAPGILSPLHF. The DNA of the CDR3 is TGCGCCAGCAGCTTGGCGCCAGGGATTTTATCACCCCTCCACTTT.

The chain links TRBV7-8 to TRBJ2-7; 8 positions match TRBD2. With 1 base clipped from V and 5 bases from J, the junction kept 4 bases outside the gene matches. The CDR3 has 14 residues. Germline V lookup: CDR1 SGHVS, CDR2 FQNEAQ. The CDR3 DNA sequence: TGTGCCAGCAGCTTAGAAAGCGGGGGCCACGAGCAGTACTTC. Amino acids: CASSLESGGHEQYF.

V is TRBV29-1 and J is TRBJ2-1; TRBD1 matches 8 bases. This CDR3 has 13 residues. V lost 6 bases to trimming and J lost 8 bases; unmatched junction nucleotides: 9. The V gene's germline CDR1 is SQVTM and CDR2 ANQGSEA. The DNA of the CDR3 is TGCAGCGTCCGGACAGGGAGAGGCGATGAGCAGTTCTTC. This encodes CSVRTGRGDEQFF.

This clonotype was seen many times. V usage is TRBV12-3 or TRBV12-4 and J usage is TRBJ2-3, with 9 bases fitting TRBD2. There are 16 residues in the CDR3. V shed 3 bases and J 3 bases; nucleotides not matched to a gene: 7. Here the CDR3 DNA reads TGTGCCAGCAGTTTCCTTGGCGGGGGGGCGACAGATACGCAGTATTTT. Protein product: CASSFLGGGATDTQYF.

The chain recombines TRBV7-8 with TRBJ2-7; no definite D call. CDR1 and CDR2 (germline): SGHVS, FQNEAQ. The CDR3 extends over 13 amino acids. V lost 1 base to trimming and J lost 3 bases, with 7 bases between them. Here the CDR3 reads CASSLGPGYEQYF. In nucleotides, the CDR3 is TGTGCCAGCAGCTTAGGGCCGGGCTACGAGCAGTACTTC. The full variable domain, its missing parts supplied by reference TRBV7-8 and TRBJ2-7, is GAGVSQSPRYKVAKRGQDVALRCDPISGHVSLFWYQQALGQGPEFLTYFQNEAQLDKSGLPSDRFFAERPEGSVSTLKIQRTQQEDSAVYLCASSLGPGYEQYFGPGTRLTVT.

The chain couples TRBV20-1 to TRBJ2-5; TRBD2 is a possible D gene (6 bases). Deletions cut 0 bases from V and 5 bases from J, with 13 bases between. CDR1 and CDR2 from the germline V gene are DFQATT and SNEGSKA (reference sequence). CDR3 length: 14 amino acids. The chain's CDR3 is CSARESRGRETQYF. In DNA form, the CDR3 reads TGCAGTGCTAGAGAGTCCCGGGGGAGGGAGACCCAGTACTTC.

This clonotype came up many times. This sequence joins TRBV6-2 or TRBV6-3 and TRBJ2-3, with 11 bases identical to TRBD2. CDR3 length: 16 amino acids. Germline V lookup: CDR1 MNHEY, CDR2 SVGEGT. After removal of 5 bases from V and 2 bases from J, the junction contained 6 bases not matched to a gene. CDR3 residues: CASSPPSGGFTDTQYF. Here the CDR3 DNA reads TGTGCCAGCAGTCCCCCTAGCGGGGGGTTCACAGATACGCAGTATTTT.

The J gene is TRBJ2-2, the V gene TRBV29-1; D remains unclear. The CDR3 is 12 amino acids. The germline gives CDR1 SQVTM, CDR2 ANQGSEA. The V gene lost 8 bases and the J gene lost 7 bases, with 14 bases spanning the gap. The CDR3 loop is CSLGPDVGELFF. The CDR3 DNA reads as TGCAGCTTGGGTCCGGACGTCGGGGAGCTGTTTTTT.

With regard to this clonotype: The CDR3 carries no conserved terminal phenylalanine or tryptophan, so it likely arises from a read error. It is unclear where the CDR3 begins or ends on the DNA, so no DNA is shown, and the CDR3 is as TCRdb lists it. The chain combines TRBV15 with TRBJ2-5; the table's D call of TRBD2 was not tested on the DNA. Germline CDR1 and CDR2: LNHNV and YYDKDF (reference sequence). The CDR3 is 15 residues long, ends included. CDR3 loop: CADGSSYEQYWRKDK.

The chain combines TRBV7-3 with TRBJ2-3, with D unclear. The V gene lost 5 bases and the J gene lost 3 bases, with 6 bases spanning the gap. CDR1 and CDR2 (germline): SGHTA, FQGTGA. This CDR3 is 12 amino acids long. CDR3 nucleotide sequence: TGTGCCAGCAGCCCTAAGACAGATACGCAGTATTTT. This sequence encodes CASSPKTDTQYF. The full variable domain, completed using reference TRBV7-3 and TRBJ2-3, is GAGVSQTPSNKVTEKGKYVELRCDPISGHTALYWYRQSLGQGPEFLIYFQGTGAADDSGLPNDRFFAVRPEGSVSTLKIQRTERGDSAVYLCASSPKTDTQYFGPGTRLTVL.

The chain is built from TRBV2 and TRBJ2-5, with 8 positions matching TRBD2. The CDR3 covers 15 residues. Trimming cost V 6 bases and J 0 bases; bases outside gene matches: 6. Looked up from germline, CDR1 is SNHLY and CDR2 is FYNNEI. The chain's CDR3 is CASSRGGGYQETQYF. The CDR3 coding sequence is TGTGCCAGCAGCCGGGGGGGCGGGTACCAAGAGACCCAGTACTTC.

The chain has TRBV7-8 and TRBJ2-1; D possibly corresponds to TRBD1 (6 bases). V was clipped by 5 bases and J by 7 bases, with 9 bases between them. The CDR3 runs to 12 residues. CDR1 is SGHVS and CDR2 is FQNEAQ in the germline V gene. The DNA for the CDR3 is TGTGCCAGCAGCCCCGGGACAAATGAGCAGTTCTTC. Its protein is CASSPGTNEQFF. Full variable domain (outside the CDR3, taken from reference TRBV7-8 and TRBJ2-1): GAGVSQSPRYKVAKRGQDVALRCDPISGHVSLFWYQQALGQGPEFLTYFQNEAQLDKSGLPSDRFFAERPEGSVSTLKIQRTQQEDSAVYLCASSPGTNEQFFGPGTRLTVL.

This clonotype was detected ten times or more. This sequence joins TRBV9 and TRBJ1-5; perhaps TRBD1 as D (6 bases). V was clipped by 4 bases and J by 2 bases, with 16 bases between them. The CDR3 consists of 16 residues. Germline-derived CDR1 and CDR2 are SGDLS and YYNGEE. CDR3 nucleotide sequence: TGTGCCAGCAGCCTGGGGGGCCCAGGCGGCAATCAGCCCCAGCATTTT. This codes for CASSLGGPGGNQPQHF.

This clonotype was seen ten or more times. The chain carries TRBV12-5 and TRBJ1-2, with D unclear. V was trimmed by 2 bases and J by 8 bases, leaving 9 bases between them. Germline loops: CDR1 LGHNT, CDR2 FRNRAP. This CDR3 contains 12 residues. CDR3 protein: CASGLSGFGYTF. The CDR3 DNA reads as TGTGCTAGTGGTTTGTCCGGGTTCGGCTACACCTTC.

The chain recombines TRBV20-1 with TRBJ1-2; D is perhaps TRBD1 (5 bases). The CDR3 contains 12 residues. With 2 bases removed from V and 8 bases from J, the gap between germline ends came to 12 bases. Germline-derived CDR1 and CDR2 are DFQATT and SNEGSKA (reference sequence). CDR3 residues: CSARRRGVGYTF. As DNA, the CDR3 is TGCAGTGCTAGACGGAGAGGGGTCGGCTACACCTTC.